These 13 T cell receptor beta chains were all obtained from the same sample, sequenced in a study of response to subunit inactivated influenza vaccine. TCRdb independently ran MiXCR on the RT-PCR reads; one entry per CDR3 protein. The sample consists of a few hundred thousand distinct CDR3 sequences, 11% of them appearing once. The sequences come from PBMCs from blood, collected roughly 47 days after vaccination. The origin of the receptors is a man aged 50-59 years who received an inactivated influenza vaccine.

This clonotype was counted only a few times. This rearrangement joins TRBV9 to TRBJ2-1; the match to TRBD2 covers 10 bases. The CDR3 sequence is 15 residues long. Trimming removed 3 bases from V and 5 bases from J; junction bases left unmatched: 5. Looked up from germline, CDR1 is SGDLS and CDR2 is YYNGEE. The CDR3 reads CASSGSGGANNEQFF. CDR3 coding DNA: TGTGCCAGCAGCGGAAGCGGGGGGGCCAACAATGAGCAGTTCTTC.

The chain employs TRBV7-9 and TRBJ2-3; D gene ambiguous. V was trimmed by 0 bases and J by 5 bases, leaving 12 bases between them. CDR3 length: 15 amino acids. Germline lookup yields CDR1 SEHNR and CDR2 FQNEAQ (reference sequence). The DNA of the CDR3 is TGTGCCAGCAGCTTAGCTGGGGTTCTGGTAGATACGCAGTATTTT. Translation gives CASSLAGVLVDTQYF.

This clonotype was counted ten times or more. This rearrangement joins TRBV7-2 to TRBJ2-5; TRBD2 might be the D (6 bases). This CDR3 is 16 amino acids long. CDR1 is SGHTA and CDR2 is FQGNSA in the germline V gene. Trimming cost V 5 bases and J 1 base, with 17 bases left between them. CDR3 sequence reads: CASSLRGNSGQETQYF. Here the CDR3 DNA reads TGTGCCAGCAGCCTGCGGGGCAATAGCGGCCAAGAGACCCAGTACTTC.

The chain joins TRBV12-3 or TRBV12-4 to TRBJ1-2; 7 bases are shared with TRBD1. The CDR3 is 14 amino acids. Trimming at V came to 5 bases and at J to 4 bases, leaving 7 bases not matched to a gene. CDR3 sequence reads: CASSGNRGAYGYTF. CDR3 bases: TGTGCCAGCAGTGGGAACAGGGGAGCCTATGGCTACACCTTC.

The chain has TRBV15 and TRBJ2-1, with TRBD2 identical over 10 bases. The CDR3 spans 17 residues. V lost 0 bases, J lost 9 bases, and 11 bases stayed unmatched. Per germline, CDR1 LNHNV and CDR2 YYDKDF (reference sequence). The CDR3 DNA reads TGTGCCACCAGCAGAGAAAGGGCTAGCGGGAGTTTGGGTGAGCAGTTCTTC. Its translation is CATSRERASGSLGEQFF. The full variable domain, with the rest looked up from reference TRBV15 and TRBJ2-1, is DAMVIQNPRYQVTQFGKPVTLSCSQTLNHNVMYWYQQKSSQAPKLLFHYYDKDFNNEADTPDNFQSRRPNTSFCFLDIRSPGLGDTAMYLCATSRERASGSLGEQFFGPGTRLTVL.

The chain employs TRBV7-8 and TRBJ2-1; 13 positions match TRBD2. Germline CDR1 SGHVS, CDR2 FQNEAQ. The CDR3 is 19 residues long. J gave up 0 bases and V 5 bases, and 10 bases lay outside the gene matches. CDR3 sequence: CASSPRLAGGRSSYNEQFF. CDR3 DNA sequence: TGTGCCAGCAGCCCCCGACTAGCGGGGGGACGAAGCTCCTACAATGAGCAGTTCTTC.

This clonotype was seen ten or more times. V gene TRBV28 combines with J gene TRBJ2-1; 7 bases agree with TRBD2. The V gene's germline CDR1 is MDHEN and CDR2 SYDVKM. The CDR3 runs 14 residues. J lost 6 bases, V lost 5 bases, and 7 bases had no gene match. CDR3: CASSGWGGLNEQFF. The CDR3 DNA reads as TGTGCCAGCAGTGGGTGGGGGGGTCTCAATGAGCAGTTCTTC.

This chain joins TRBV4-3 and TRBJ1-2; a possible D gene is TRBD1 (5 bases). With 1 base removed from V and 8 bases from J, the gap between germline ends came to 11 bases. The CDR3 sequence is 13 residues long. CDR1 and CDR2 from the germline V gene are LGHNA and YSLEER. In DNA form, the CDR3 reads TGCGCCAGCAGCCAAGTCGAGGGGACCGGCTACACCTTC. It is translated as CASSQVEGTGYTF.

This clonotype was counted at least ten times. V usage is TRBV6-2 or TRBV6-3 and J usage is TRBJ2-1; D gene unclear. Trimming stripped 0 bases from V and 4 bases from J, with 4 bases between. The CDR3 is 13 amino acids. Per germline, CDR1 MNHEY and CDR2 SVGEGT. The CDR3 reads CASSYSQYNEQFF. The CDR3 nucleotides are TGTGCCAGCAGTTACTCCCAGTACAATGAGCAGTTCTTC.

This clonotype was seen a few times. V is TRBV9 and J is TRBJ2-7; D might be TRBD1 or TRBD2, each matching 7 bases. Germline V gene sequence: CDR1 SGDLS, CDR2 YYNGEE. With 0 bases removed from V and 4 bases from J, the gap between germline ends came to 14 bases. The CDR3 runs 15 residues. The CDR3 nucleotides are TGTGCCAGCAGCGTAGCTGCAGGGGGAGGGTACGAGCAGTACTTC. This gives the protein CASSVAAGGGYEQYF.

In this sample, this clonotype turned up a few times. This CDR3 is CAWSVPGRKKTQYF. CDR3 coding DNA: TGTGCCTGGAGTGTACCCGGGAGGAAAAAGACCCAGTACTTC. The gene calls are TRBV30 and TRBJ2-5; 7 positions match TRBD2. The V segment lost 0 bases and the J segment 6 bases; nucleotides outside the gene matches: 7. Germline values: CDR1 GTSNPN, CDR2 SVGIG (reference sequence). This CDR3 is built from 14 residues.

V usage is TRBV11-3 and J usage is TRBJ2-1, with 9 nucleotides matching TRBD1. The germline gives CDR1 SGHNT, CDR2 YENEEA. The CDR3 totals 16 residues. V was pared by 2 bases and J by 8 bases, with 10 bases of the junction left unmatched. CDR3 protein: CASSLKPGQGSDEQFF. The CDR3 DNA is TGTGCCAGCAGCTTAAAGCCGGGACAGGGAAGTGATGAGCAGTTCTTC.

There are many counts of this clonotype. The V gene is TRBV7-9, the J gene TRBJ1-2; D not resolved. Germline V lookup: CDR1 SEHNR, CDR2 FQNEAQ (reference sequence). V shed 5 bases and J shed 2 bases, with 15 bases lying between them. This CDR3 has 15 amino acids. In DNA, the CDR3 is TGTGCCAGCAGCCCCCACCCTAAGGGAAACTATGGCTACACCTTC. Translation gives CASSPHPKGNYGYTF. Drawing the rest from reference TRBV7-9 and TRBJ1-2, the complete variable domain is DTGVSQNPRHKITKRGQNVTFRCDPISEHNRLYWYRQTLGQGPEFLTYFQNEAQLEKSRLLSDRFSAERPKGSFSTLEIQRTEQGDSAMYLCASSPHPKGNYGYTFGSGTRLTVV.